This T cell receptor beta chain appears in the sequencing data of a study of blood T cell repertoires in COVID-19. Study-wide background: Acute and convalescent COVID-19 samples came from the United States, Italy and Spain. T cells, B-cell-depleted T cells, or PBMCs supplied cDNA or gDNA.

As processed by the authors: Amplification of reference gene primers was used by the study to estimate nucleated cell counts. Using immunoSEQ multiplex PCR, the repertoire was profiled, and TCRdb retains in-frame clones only, with some absent. Clone size and V and J calls were adopted from that table, with D and trimming inferred from the DNA. The data show hundreds of thousands of clones, 65% to 90% seen once. The receptor's source is a man between 45 and 60 years old with active or convalescent COVID-19. The material sequenced was peripheral blood.

CDR3 amino acids: CASSLGAGARTDTQYF. The CDR3 DNA reads TGCGCCAGCAGCTTGGGGGCGGGAGCTCGCACAGATACGCAGTATTTT. This chain joins TRBV5-1 and TRBJ2-3; 7 bases map to TRBD2. This CDR3 has 16 amino acids. The V gene's germline CDR1 is SGHRS and CDR2 YFSETQ. V shed 0 bases and J 1 base; nucleotides not matched to a gene: 5.